The 5 T cell receptor beta chains in this list originate from one sample, sequenced in a study of shared clonotypes between healthy human individuals. The repertoire was sequenced with immunoSEQ multiplex PCR; TCRdb's copy has only in-frame clones and lacks some. Of about 510,000 clones listed, over 75% are singletons. The sequencing input was PBMCs. The receptor source for this set is a woman in her forties in good health. Some clones in this sample may be carry-over from other donors' samples.

The rearrangement uses TRBV27 and TRBJ2-7; 7 bases fit TRBD1. The CDR3 is 16 amino acids. Looked up from germline, CDR1 is MNHEY and CDR2 is SMNVEV (reference sequence). J gave up 4 bases and V 5 bases, and 14 bases lay outside the gene matches. CDR3 bases: TGTGCCAGCAGTCCAACGTTAGGGGGCGCGCATTACGAGCAGTACTTC. It codes for CASSPTLGGAHYEQYF.

V gene TRBV30 combines with J gene TRBJ2-2, with D possibly TRBD2 on 6 matching bases. CDR3 length: 15 amino acids. Germline loops: CDR1 GTSNPN, CDR2 SVGIG (reference sequence). The germline V and J ends were trimmed by 3 bases and 0 bases, with 11 bases remaining between them. The CDR3 is CAWRPAGSNTGELFF. The CDR3 bases are TGTGCCTGGAGGCCAGCGGGTTCGAACACCGGGGAGCTGTTTTTT.

The V call is TRBV28, the J call TRBJ1-2; no clear D gene. The V end lost 8 bases, the J end lost 2 bases, and 6 bases lay between the germline ends. Germline values: CDR1 MDHEN, CDR2 SYDVKM. The CDR3 is 11 residues long. CDR3 DNA: TGTGCCAGCGGCGTAAACTATGGCTACACCTTC. This codes for CASGVNYGYTF.

This clone occurred a few times. The chain recombines TRBV7-2 with TRBJ2-7, with D tentatively TRBD2 (5 bases). From germline, CDR1 is SGHTA and CDR2 FQGNSA. Trimming removed 3 bases at V and 1 base at J, with 16 bases between. The CDR3 has 16 amino acids. In DNA, the CDR3 is TGTGCCAGCAGCTTTTGGTGGCTAGCCGCATCCTACGAGCAGTACTTC. Translating it yields CASSFWWLAASYEQYF.

The CDR3 DNA is TGTGCCAGCAGGAGGACAACGAGCACAGATACGCAGTATTTT. Its protein product is CASRRTTSTDTQYF. J is TRBJ2-3 and V is TRBV6-5; tentative D call: TRBD1 (5 bases). The CDR3 covers 14 residues. Germline CDR1 and CDR2: MNHEY and SVGAGI. The V and J ends lost 6 bases and 0 bases respectively, with 10 bases between them.